The sequence of this T cell receptor beta chain was determined in a study of T cell changes during pregnancy in multiple sclerosis (dated by TCRdb to the late 2010s). For the wider study: The study looked at changes in the T cell repertoire across pregnancy in women with multiple sclerosis.

Library method: the immunoSEQ multiplex PCR assay. The immuneACCESS repertoire file appears here via TCRdb, limited to in-frame rearrangements. These files lack a portion of the clones; in checked studies, under half of the deficit traces to unresolved V genes, and the cause of the others is not known. This sample is represented by about 42,000 clones; approximately 90% of them were singletons. Jointly, the top ten make up roughly 0.87% of the sample. CDR3 length: 16 amino acids, cysteine to phenylalanine. The CDR3 DNA has 48 bases and is translated from base 1. CDR1 SEHNR and CDR2 FQNEAQ are derived from the germline V gene (reference sequence). Here V drops 6 bases and J drops 7 bases, and the junction holds 14 bases not matched to any gene. A note on this clone: What antigen it recognizes has not been identified. No clone much larger than this one lies a single base away; base qualities are absent.

The sequenced sample was CD4+ T cells from peripheral blood mononuclear cells, obtained after pregnancy. The source of this sequence is a female donor with multiple sclerosis, enrolled in a pregnancy study. The rearranged segments are TRBV7-9 and TRBJ2-7, with 11 bases aligning to TRBD1. This receptor carries the CDR3 CASSGSGQGARGEQYF. DNA sequence: TGTGCCAGCAGTGGCTCCGGACAGGGGGCGCGAGGGGAGCAGTACTTC.